The following is a T cell receptor (beta chain) sequence with its context. Antigen: not known. Random hexamers primed reverse transcription of roughly 0.45 to 1 ug RNA. A multiplex approach, immunoSEQ multiplex PCR, amplified TCR beta CDR3 across 54 Vbeta and 13 Jbeta. Each CDR3 protein is one row after TCRdb ran MiXCR on the immunoSEQ multiplex PCR reads. The sample yields around 99,000 distinct CDR3 sequences, 90% to 98% seen once. Negative isolation yielded the CD8+ and CD4+ T cells, while FACS enriched the TEMRA cells. V lost 6 bases and J lost 3; bases outside the gene matches: 8. The germline V gene has CDR1 MDHEN and CDR2 SYDVKM. CDR3 size: 15 residues. The data originate from a study of CD8 T cells in Susac syndrome. Study results and caveats: It was acknowledged in the study that its TCR sequencing and HLA analysis involved a relatively small number of individuals.

The receptor was isolated from a human donor in good health. This chain links TRBV28 with TRBJ2-4; TRBD1 matches at 7 bases. Sequenced material: CD4+ T cells from PBMCs. The CDR3 DNA reads as TGTGCCAGCAGGGCCACAGGGGTGGTCAAAAACATTCAGTACTTC. This gives the protein CASRATGVVKNIQYF.